This TCR beta chain was captured by sequencing in a study of cytotoxic CD8 clonotypes in ibrutinib-treated CLL. Findings and limits, study-wide: Clonality increased at ibrutinib response and stayed stable in sustained remission. At progression, however, it fell back toward baseline.

As concerns this clone: What it recognizes is unknown.

Assay: immunoSEQ multiplex PCR; the TCRdb copy retains only in-frame clones and omits some. The sample records about 15,000 clones, over 60% being singletons. V lost 10 bases and J lost 7; bases outside the gene matches: 11. Germline CDR1 and CDR2: LNHDA and SQIVND (reference sequence). The CDR3 spans 14 residues. The source material was PBMCs, sampled before ibrutinib treatment. This clonotype was obtained from a human donor with chronic lymphocytic leukemia. The chain couples TRBV19 to TRBJ2-2; 8 nucleotides align to TRBD1. The CDR3 protein is CATQNTGGIGELFF. The CDR3 DNA is TGTGCCACACAGAACACAGGGGGGATCGGGGAGCTGTTTTTT.